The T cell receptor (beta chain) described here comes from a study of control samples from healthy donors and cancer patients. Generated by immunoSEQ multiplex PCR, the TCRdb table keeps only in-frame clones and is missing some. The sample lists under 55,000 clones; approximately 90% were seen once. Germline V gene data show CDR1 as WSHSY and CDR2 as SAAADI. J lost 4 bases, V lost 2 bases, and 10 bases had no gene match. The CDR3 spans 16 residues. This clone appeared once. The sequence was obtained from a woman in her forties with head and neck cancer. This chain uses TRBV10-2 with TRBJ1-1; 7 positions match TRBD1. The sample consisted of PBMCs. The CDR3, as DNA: TGCGCCAGCAGTGAGATATGGGCAGAGGGGGCCACTGAAGCTTTCTTT. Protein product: CASSEIWAEGATEAFF.